This T cell receptor beta chain was observed in a study of cytomegalovirus exposure and HLA in healthy donors (dated by TCRdb to 2017 to 2019). With respect to the entire study: According to a later analysis, one platform produced both the 110 or so validation repertoires and the roughly 640 repertoires of the first cohort. The aim of the study was to test whether cataloging public T cell receptors could identify signatures of past pathogen exposure. A separate validation cohort of more than 100 different subjects was used in addition to the roughly 640-subject first cohort. High-throughput TCR immunosequencing, statistical association of individual TCRs with disease status, and machine learning were combined to predict cytomegalovirus infection status. Broad study findings and their caveats: The study listed around 160 TCR beta chains as associated with cytomegalovirus. While some public TCRs were present in many individuals, most TCR sequences turned up only very rarely across donors. The classifier was reported to diagnose cytomegalovirus status with high specificity and sensitivity in both the original cohort and the validation cohort. According to the authors, the approach could potentially be generalized to other disease states and immunological phenotypes. A few of the identified cytomegalovirus-associated TCR beta chains were confirmed in vitro to be specific for cytomegalovirus antigens. A later analysis had no HLA typing for the validation cohort, so co-occurrence there was scored across all 110 or so repertoires. Of the cluster scores, roughly 93% were above 0 in a later analysis, which found that TCRs clustered in the first cohort also tended to co-occur in the approximately 130 validation repertoires.

Libraries were prepared through the immunoSEQ multiplex PCR assay. The authors' pipeline ran thus. A statistical classification framework was developed to diagnose cytomegalovirus status using the catalog of TCR beta chain sequences. TCRdb re-hosts the immuneACCESS table, in-frame sequences only. Its copies lack some clones; in the studies checked, an unresolved V gene accounts for under half of them, and the cause for the rest is not known. V, J and clone size reflect that table, while D and trimming were determined from the DNA. Across this sample there are about 150,000 clones, with less than 90% seen only once. The ten largest clones represent over 3% of the sample. As concerns this clone: Its recognized antigen is unknown. It has no much larger one-base neighbor in the sample; base qualities were not kept.

Separate from the approximately 700-subject first cohort, the validation cohort of 90 to 150 subjects was the group to which the donors belonged. The germline V gene specifies SGHTA as CDR1 and FQGNSA as CDR2. The CDR3 runs 13 residues from the cysteine to the phenylalanine. Just the 39-base CDR3 DNA is kept, in frame starting at base 1. A distance of 8 bases separates the germline ends of V and J, which lose 3 bases and 4 bases respectively. The chain links TRBV7-2 with TRBJ2-3; the D region possibly corresponds to TRBD2 (5 bases align). Material for sequencing was PBMCs. The sequence was obtained from a woman younger than 30 in good health and CMV-seropositive. The nucleotide sequence reads as follows: TGTGCCAGCAGCTTTACTAGTCCAGATACGCAGTATTTT. This is translated as CASSFTSPDTQYF.